Shown below are 17 T cell receptor beta chains from a single sample sequenced in a study of blood T cell repertoires in COVID-19. Sequencing used immunoSEQ multiplex PCR; TCRdb keeps in-frame clones, though not all of them. The table records some 210,000 clones, roughly 81% of them present only once. Sequencing was performed on peripheral blood. The receptors stem from an older woman with active or convalescent COVID-19.

This clone appeared a single time. The genes are TRBV30 and TRBJ1-1, with TRBD1 matching over 7 bases. CDR1 is GTSNPN and CDR2 is SVGIG in the germline V gene (reference sequence). With 4 bases clipped from V and 5 bases from J, the junction kept 7 bases outside the gene matches. This CDR3 has 13 amino acids. The CDR3 protein is CAWTRQGWTEAFF. The DNA for the CDR3 is TGTGCCTGGACGCGACAGGGATGGACTGAAGCTTTCTTT.

The chain employs TRBV14 and TRBJ1-1; D may be TRBD1 (5 bases). Germline V gene lookup returns CDR1 SGHDN and CDR2 FVKESK. V was cut by 7 bases and J by 0 bases, with 12 bases left in between. CDR3 size: 14 residues. DNA of the CDR3: TGTGCCAGCAAGGCTGGGGGGATGAACACTGAAGCTTTCTTT. Its translation: CASKAGGMNTEAFF.

A few counts support this clone. The J gene is TRBJ2-5, the V gene TRBV23-1; D might be TRBD1 (5 bases). TRBV23-1 counts as an open reading frame of uncertain function. The CDR3 totals 15 residues. V was pared by 0 bases and J by 6 bases, with 14 bases between. This chain's CDR3 is CASSQSRQGIKTQYF. The CDR3 nucleotides read TGCGCCAGCAGTCAATCGAGGCAGGGAATAAAGACCCAGTACTTC.

This chain links TRBV4-1 with TRBJ2-4; 10 nucleotides agree with TRBD2. Per the germline V gene, CDR1 is MGHRA and CDR2 is YSYEKL. The CDR3 runs to 19 residues. J gave up 6 bases and V 3 bases, and 17 bases lay outside the gene matches. In nucleotides, the CDR3 is TGCGCCAGCAGCCAGGGCGAGGGCAGCGGGAGGGTATGGGGAAACATTCAGTACTTC. Its protein is CASSQGEGSGRVWGNIQYF.

The J gene is TRBJ2-7, the V gene TRBV11-2; a weak D match, TRBD2 (5 bases). Between the trimmed V and J ends, which lost 2 bases and 3 bases, there was a span of 14 bases. The CDR3 totals 15 residues. Germline V CDR1 and CDR2: SGHAT, FQNNGV. The CDR3 DNA sequence: TGTGCCAGCAGCTTAACGACGGGCCGGGACTACGAGCAGTACTTC. This encodes CASSLTTGRDYEQYF.

This clone was seen only a few times. This sequence joins TRBV5-5 and TRBJ2-6, with 8 bases lining up with TRBD1. From germline, CDR1 is SGHKS and CDR2 YYEKEE (reference sequence). CDR3 length: 18 residues. Losses at the gene ends were 0 bases for V and 0 bases for J; bases not matched to a gene: 5. CDR3 residues: CASSLVAGGFSGANVLTF. In nucleotides, the CDR3 is TGTGCCAGCAGCTTGGTGGCAGGGGGCTTCTCTGGGGCCAACGTCCTGACTTTC.

V and J are TRBV29-1 and TRBJ1-1, with D maybe TRBD1 (6 bases). The germline V and J ends were trimmed by 5 bases and 10 bases, with 17 bases remaining between them. The CDR3 length is 12 residues. Germline CDR1 reads SQVTM; CDR2 reads ANQGSEA. In DNA, the CDR3 is TGCAGCGTTCGGCCCAGGGGCTCATCAGCTTTCTTT. It specifies CSVRPRGSSAFF.

The chain couples TRBV19 to TRBJ1-1; 8 bases match TRBD1. The V gene end was trimmed by 4 bases and the J gene end by 0 bases; junction bases not matched to a gene: 4. The CDR3 consists of 15 residues. CDR1 and CDR2 from the germline V gene are LNHDA and SQIVND (reference sequence). CDR3 residues: CASSKTGDLNTEAFF. The DNA of the CDR3 is TGTGCCAGTAGTAAGACAGGGGACCTGAACACTGAAGCTTTCTTT.

This clone has a handful of counts. V is TRBV6-5 and J is TRBJ1-5; D is undetermined. V was pared by 4 bases and J by 2 bases, with 6 bases between. The CDR3 is 13 amino acids. CDR1 is MNHEY, CDR2 SVGAGI, per germline. CDR3 nucleotide sequence: TGTGCCAGCAGTTTGCAGGGCAATCAGCCCCAGCATTTT. Protein: CASSLQGNQPQHF.

The chain links TRBV14 to TRBJ2-7, with 9 positions matching TRBD2. The V and J ends lost 3 bases and 5 bases, in that order; junction bases with no gene match: 14. The germline gives CDR1 SGHDN, CDR2 FVKESK. The length of the CDR3 is 17 residues. CDR3 amino acids: CASSQGVGTSSVDEQYF. Written as DNA, the CDR3 is TGTGCCAGCAGCCAGGGTGTAGGGACTAGCAGTGTCGACGAGCAGTACTTC. Together with reference TRBV14 and TRBJ2-7, the CDR3 gives the full variable domain: EAGVTQFPSHSVIEKGQTVTLRCDPISGHDNLYWYRRVMGKEIKFLLHFVKESKQDESGMPNNRFLAERTGGTYSTLKVQPAELEDSGVYFCASSQGVGTSSVDEQYFGPGTRLTVT.

The rearrangement links TRBV3-1 (or the pseudogene TRBV3-2) to TRBJ2-5, with 7 bases that match TRBD2. Trimming cost V 5 bases and J 4 bases; bases outside gene matches: 13. CDR3 length: 16 residues. The germline CDR1 and CDR2 sequences are LGHDT and YNNKEL (reference sequence). The CDR3 here is CASSYNFGGGVETQYF. The CDR3 DNA reads as TGTGCCAGCAGCTACAATTTCGGGGGAGGGGTAGAGACCCAGTACTTC.

This clone was recorded once. The chain is built from TRBV30 and TRBJ2-7, with TRBD2 matching over 15 bases. Trimming took 1 base from V and 4 from J; bases not matched to a gene: 2. CDR1 is GTSNPN and CDR2 is SVGIG in the germline V gene (reference sequence). The CDR3 covers 15 residues. DNA of the CDR3: TGTGCCTGGAGTGCGGGGACTAGCGGGAGGTACGAGCAGTACTTC. This encodes CAWSAGTSGRYEQYF.

J is TRBJ2-7 and V is TRBV28; 8 bases fit TRBD2. The CDR3 spans 15 residues. The germline CDR1 and CDR2 sequences are MDHEN and SYDVKM. J lost 12 bases, V lost 3 bases, and 16 bases had no gene match. The CDR3 DNA reads as TGTGCCAGCAGTTTTTCTGAGGTGGCGGGGGGTCTAGGGTACTTC. Amino acid sequence: CASSFSEVAGGLGYF.

The V call is TRBV9, the J call TRBJ1-6; D is unclear. V shed 0 bases and J shed 14 bases, with 9 bases lying between them. The CDR3 has 12 amino acids. Germline V gene data show CDR1 as SGDLS and CDR2 as YYNGEE. The CDR3 is CASSVVPGTLHF. The CDR3 DNA reads as TGTGCCAGCAGCGTAGTCCCCGGGACCCTCCACTTT.

The chain carries TRBV7-9 and TRBJ2-2; unclear D gene. Germline V gene sequence: CDR1 SEHNR, CDR2 FQNEAQ (reference sequence). V shed 2 bases and J shed 4 bases, with 5 bases lying between them. The CDR3 covers 13 residues. The CDR3 nucleotides are TGTGCCAGCAGCTTAAGAGGCACCGGGGAGCTGTTTTTT. Translating it yields CASSLRGTGELFF. Filled out from reference TRBV7-9 and TRBJ2-2, the complete variable domain reads DTGVSQNPRHKITKRGQNVTFRCDPISEHNRLYWYRQTLGQGPEFLTYFQNEAQLEKSRLLSDRFSAERPKGSFSTLEIQRTEQGDSAMYLCASSLRGTGELFFGEGSRLTVL.

J is TRBJ2-5 and V is TRBV12-5; the match to TRBD2 covers 11 bases. J lost 3 bases, V lost 5 bases, and 5 bases had no gene match. CDR1 and CDR2 (germline): LGHNT, FRNRAP. The CDR3 is 15 residues long. CDR3 region: CASGLGTSGEETQYF. The CDR3 coding sequence is TGTGCTAGTGGTCTCGGGACTAGCGGCGAAGAGACCCAGTACTTC.

The chain recombines TRBV2 with TRBJ2-1; maybe TRBD1 (5 bases). This CDR3 is built from 11 residues. V was cut by 3 bases and J by 9 bases, with 6 bases left in between. The germline CDR1 and CDR2 sequences are SNHLY and FYNNEI. DNA for the CDR3: TGTGCCAGCAGTGACAGGGTTGAGCAGTTCTTC. This sequence encodes CASSDRVEQFF. The full variable domain, completed using reference TRBV2 and TRBJ2-1, is EPEVTQTPSHQVTQMGQEVILRCVPISNHLYFYWYRQILGQKVEFLVSFYNNEISEKSEIFDDQFSVERPDGSNFTLKIRSTKLEDSAMYFCASSDRVEQFFGPGTRLTVL.